The clone carrying this T cell receptor beta chain was detected a few times. Its antigen remains unknown. Each CDR3 protein gets one entry after TCRdb re-called the reads with MiXCR. The sample consists of some 920,000 distinct CDR3 sequences, 25% to 40% of them appearing once. Germline V CDR1 and CDR2: MNHEY, SVGEGT. V lost 6 bases to trimming and J lost 3 bases; unmatched junction nucleotides: 6. The CDR3 runs to 16 residues. The sample comes from a study of T cell repertoires in cytomegalovirus infection. This sample comprised cultured CD8+ T cells from PBMCs, obtained from culture after CMV antigen stimulation. This TCR derives from a human donor in good health (CMV status not recorded). Some clones in this sample may be carry-over from other donors' samples. The chain recombines TRBV6-2 or TRBV6-3 with TRBJ2-2, with 11 bases fitting TRBD2. The CDR3 loop reads CASSLRLAGYTGELFF. The CDR3 DNA reads as TGTGCCAGCAGCTTAAGACTAGCGGGGTACACCGGGGAGCTGTTTTTT.